The next 25 T cell receptor beta chains were all read from a single sample in a study of OX40 agonist ivuxolimab in advanced cancers. Assay: immunoSEQ multiplex PCR; the TCRdb copy retains only in-frame clones and omits some. The sample has some 74,000 clones, 91% seen once. This specimen consisted of CD4+ or CD8+ T cells sorted from blood, obtained in a trial of the OX40 agonist ivuxolimab. The receptors were gathered from an adult with an advanced solid tumor such as melanoma, head and neck, liver or kidney cancer.

This chain links TRBV9 with TRBJ2-2; D may match TRBD1 or TRBD2 (5 bases each). V lost 7 bases and J lost 2, with 21 bases in between. CDR3 length: 17 residues. Per the germline V gene, CDR1 is SGDLS and CDR2 is YYNGEE. CDR3 DNA: TGTGCCAGCGCGACCCACCCCGGGACCACCAACACCGGGGAGCTGTTTTTT. It codes for CASATHPGTTNTGELFF.

This rearrangement joins TRBV30 to TRBJ2-3; 9 positions agree with TRBD2. The V gene end was trimmed by 3 bases and the J gene end by 4 bases; junction bases not matched to a gene: 5. Germline loops: CDR1 GTSNPN, CDR2 SVGIG (reference sequence). The CDR3 is 14 residues long. CDR3: CAWRLAGSSDTQYF. For the CDR3, the DNA is TGTGCCTGGAGACTAGCGGGTTCCTCAGATACGCAGTATTTT.

The V and J genes are TRBV6-5 and TRBJ1-5, with D hard to call. CDR3 length: 13 amino acids. Germline V gives CDR1 MNHEY, CDR2 SVGAGI. Trimming pared 6 bases from V and 3 bases from J, leaving 9 bases between. CDR3 bases: TGTGCCAGCAGCTACAGTAACAATCAGCCCCAGCATTTT. Amino acids: CASSYSNNQPQHF.

The gene calls are TRBV7-3 and TRBJ2-3, with no clear D. The CDR3 contains 14 residues. CDR1 is SGHTA, CDR2 FQGTGA, per germline. Trimming left V 5 bases short and J 7 bases short, with 16 bases between. The CDR3: CASSVSGSEYTQYF. Here the CDR3 DNA reads TGTGCCAGCAGCGTAAGTGGGTCCGAGTATACGCAGTATTTT.

The chain joins TRBV23-1 to TRBJ1-5; D uncertain. TRBV23-1 is annotated as an ORF whose role is uncertain. This CDR3 comprises 16 residues. V lost 1 base and J 2 bases, leaving 12 bases between the germline ends. CDR3 sequence: CASSQWTGNCNQPQHF. CDR3 nucleotide sequence: TGCGCCAGCAGTCAATGGACGGGTAATTGCAATCAGCCCCAGCATTTT.

This clone occurred once. V gene TRBV9 combines with J gene TRBJ2-5; D is uncertain. This CDR3 comprises 13 residues. The germline V gene encodes CDR1 SGDLS and CDR2 YYNGEE. The ends were cut back, 0 bases at V and 5 bases at J, with 8 bases in the middle. The CDR3 region is CASSVGPAETQYF. The DNA for the CDR3 is TGTGCCAGCAGCGTAGGGCCTGCGGAGACCCAGTACTTC.

This chain connects TRBV6-4 to TRBJ1-4; 7 bases are shared with TRBD1. The length of the CDR3 is 18 residues. Germline values: CDR1 MRHNA, CDR2 SNTAGT. With 3 bases clipped from V and 7 bases from J, the junction kept 17 bases outside the gene matches. CDR3 in amino acids: CASSELRGCDPLSEKLFF. CDR3 nucleotide sequence: TGTGCCAGCAGTGAACTCAGGGGGTGCGACCCCCTATCTGAAAAACTGTTTTTT.

This chain joins TRBV4-1 and TRBJ2-5; D is possibly TRBD1 (5 bases). This CDR3 is built from 15 residues. Germline V lookup: CDR1 MGHRA, CDR2 YSYEKL. The germline V and J ends were trimmed by 5 bases and 2 bases, with 15 bases remaining between them. The CDR3 reads CASSSDTDLQETQYF. CDR3 DNA sequence: TGCGCCAGCAGCTCGGACACCGACCTACAAGAGACCCAGTACTTC.

This clone is categorized as medium-sized. The chain carries TRBV2 and TRBJ2-7; D remains ambiguous. CDR1 is SNHLY and CDR2 is FYNNEI in the germline V gene. V was cut by 6 bases and J by 7 bases, with 10 bases left in between. This CDR3 is 11 amino acids long. This chain's CDR3 is CASSVPQEQYF. CDR3 sequence (DNA): TGTGCCAGCAGCGTTCCGCAGGAGCAGTACTTC. The complete variable domain, with remaining parts taken from reference TRBV2 and TRBJ2-7, reads EPEVTQTPSHQVTQMGQEVILRCVPISNHLYFYWYRQILGQKVEFLVSFYNNEISEKSEIFDDQFSVERPDGSNFTLKIRSTKLEDSAMYFCASSVPQEQYFGPGTRLTVT.

The gene calls are TRBV25-1 and TRBJ1-6; 7 bases are a match to TRBD1. V gave up 7 bases and J gave up 10 bases; unmatched junction bases: 10. The germline V gene encodes CDR1 MGHDK and CDR2 SYGVNS. The CDR3 spans 14 residues. The CDR3 sequence is CASNETGLRSPLHF. In DNA form, the CDR3 reads TGTGCCAGCAACGAGACAGGGTTGAGATCACCCCTCCACTTT. The whole variable domain, remainder taken from reference TRBV25-1 and TRBJ1-6, is EADIYQTPRYLVIGTGKKITLECSQTMGHDKMYWYQQDPGMELHLIHYSYGVNSTEKGDLSSESTVSRIRTEHFPLTLESARPSHTSQYLCASNETGLRSPLHFGNGTRLTVT.

The genes are TRBV18 and TRBJ2-2; D gene uncertain. In germline, CDR1 is KGHSH, CDR2 LQKENI. Trimming removed 1 base at V and 7 bases at J, with 4 bases between. The CDR3 totals 12 residues. The CDR3 bases are TGTGCCAGCTCACCACTCGGCGGGGAGCTGTTTTTT. Its protein product is CASSPLGGELFF.

This chain uses TRBV9 with TRBJ2-5, with no clear D. CDR3 length equals 14 residues. The germline gives CDR1 SGDLS, CDR2 YYNGEE. The ends were cut back, 2 bases at V and 3 bases at J, with 11 bases in the middle. The CDR3 region is CASSVSLGKETQYF. CDR3 sequence (DNA): TGTGCCAGCAGCGTTTCTCTAGGCAAAGAGACCCAGTACTTC.

The V gene is TRBV28, the J gene TRBJ1-1, with 8 bases that match TRBD1. There are 14 residues in the CDR3. Trimming at V came to 5 bases and at J to 5 bases, leaving 7 bases not matched to a gene. The germline V gene encodes CDR1 MDHEN and CDR2 SYDVKM. The CDR3 sequence: CASSRQGRWTEAFF. Here the CDR3 DNA reads TGTGCCAGCAGTCGACAGGGGAGGTGGACTGAAGCTTTCTTT.

J is TRBJ2-5 and V is TRBV13; 9 nucleotides line up with TRBD1. V gave up 7 bases and J gave up 4 bases; unmatched junction bases: 4. This CDR3 is built from 13 residues. The germline CDR1 and CDR2 sequences are PRHDT and FYEKMQ (reference sequence). The CDR3: CASTSQGAETQYF. CDR3 nucleotides: TGTGCCAGCACCTCACAGGGGGCAGAGACCCAGTACTTC.

This chain uses TRBV7-2 with TRBJ1-4; D not resolved. This CDR3 region has 13 residues. Germline V CDR1 and CDR2: SGHTA, FQGNSA. Trimming removed 3 bases from V and 1 base from J, with 3 bases in between. CDR3 sequence: CASSFVTNEKLFF. DNA of the CDR3: TGTGCCAGCAGCTTTGTAACTAATGAAAAACTGTTTTTT.

The chain employs TRBV2 and TRBJ2-7; D is unresolved. Germline V gives CDR1 SNHLY, CDR2 FYNNEI. The CDR3 runs to 14 residues. Trimming took off 6 bases at V and 4 bases at J, with 16 bases between the two ends. In nucleotides, the CDR3 is TGTGCCAGCAGGGAAATCGGAGCCTCATACGAGCAGTACTTC. As protein: CASREIGASYEQYF. The variable domain in full, completed from reference TRBV2 and TRBJ2-7, reads EPEVTQTPSHQVTQMGQEVILRCVPISNHLYFYWYRQILGQKVEFLVSFYNNEISEKSEIFDDQFSVERPDGSNFTLKIRSTKLEDSAMYFCASREIGASYEQYFGPGTRLTVT.

The chain combines TRBV6-5 with TRBJ1-5, with D possibly matching TRBD1 (5 bases). Germline loops: CDR1 MNHEY, CDR2 SVGAGI. V lost 2 bases and J 2 bases, leaving 13 bases between the germline ends. This CDR3 contains 16 residues. The CDR3: CASSYLSGVGNQPQHF. The CDR3 DNA reads TGTGCCAGCAGTTACCTGTCGGGGGTCGGCAATCAGCCCCAGCATTTT.

This clone showed up just once. This sequence joins TRBV9 and TRBJ2-3; no reliable D call. The V and J ends lost 3 bases and 6 bases respectively, with 17 bases between them. Per the germline V gene, CDR1 is SGDLS and CDR2 is YYNGEE. This CDR3 contains 15 residues. Here the CDR3 DNA reads TGTGCCAGCAGCGAAAATGTGTCCCCGTCGGATACGCAGTATTTT. Its translation: CASSENVSPSDTQYF. The full variable domain, with the rest looked up from reference TRBV9 and TRBJ2-3, is DSGVTQTPKHLITATGQRVTLRCSPRSGDLSVYWYQQSLDQGLQFLIQYYNGEERAKGNILERFSAQQFPDLHSELNLSSLELGDSALYFCASSENVSPSDTQYFGPGTRLTVL.

This clone was observed a single time. V and J are TRBV29-1 and TRBJ2-7; 7 nucleotides align to TRBD2. After removal of 1 base from V and 6 bases from J, the junction contained 12 bases not matched to a gene. In germline, CDR1 is SQVTM, CDR2 ANQGSEA. The CDR3 extends over 15 amino acids. Here the CDR3 reads CSVEGGGLPYGEQYF. The CDR3 DNA reads as TGCAGCGTTGAAGGGGGGGGACTACCCTATGGCGAGCAGTACTTC.

In nucleotides, the CDR3 is TGCGCCAGCAGCCAAGATCGAACAGGGAGAGGCTACACCTTC. Its translation is CASSQDRTGRGYTF. V gene TRBV4-1 combines with J gene TRBJ1-2; maybe TRBD1 (6 bases). Per germline, CDR1 MGHRA and CDR2 YSYEKL. This CDR3 is built from 14 residues. The ends were cut back, 0 bases at V and 8 bases at J, with 13 bases in the middle.

The rearrangement links TRBV7-9 to TRBJ2-2; D may match TRBD1 or TRBD2 (5 bases each). Germline values: CDR1 SEHNR, CDR2 FQNEAQ (reference sequence). V lost 4 bases and J lost 3, with 18 bases in between. The CDR3 sequence is 17 residues long. The CDR3 spells CASSSMIWDLDTGELFF. The CDR3 DNA is TGTGCCAGCAGCTCGATGATTTGGGACCTTGACACCGGGGAGCTGTTTTTT. Filled out from reference TRBV7-9 and TRBJ2-2, the complete variable domain reads DTGVSQNPRHKITKRGQNVTFRCDPISEHNRLYWYRQTLGQGPEFLTYFQNEAQLEKSRLLSDRFSAERPKGSFSTLEIQRTEQGDSAMYLCASSSMIWDLDTGELFFGEGSRLTVL.

V usage is TRBV25-1 and J usage is TRBJ1-2; D may be TRBD1 (6 bases). The CDR3 has 14 amino acids. The V gene lost 1 base and the J gene lost 1 base, with 7 bases spanning the gap. The germline V gene encodes CDR1 MGHDK and CDR2 SYGVNS. The CDR3 protein is CASSELGGNYGYTF. The CDR3 coding sequence is TGTGCCAGCAGTGAATTAGGGGGTAACTATGGCTACACCTTC.

In this sample, this clone turned up once. The chain uses TRBV7-8 and TRBJ1-1; no clear D gene. Between the trimmed V and J ends, which lost 0 bases and 1 base, there was a span of 6 bases. CDR1 is SGHVS and CDR2 is FQNEAQ in the germline V gene. CDR3 length equals 14 residues. The CDR3 DNA is TGTGCCAGCAGCTTAGCGGGGAGGAACACTGAAGCTTTCTTT. The encoded protein is CASSLAGRNTEAFF.

This chain uses TRBV18 with TRBJ2-3; a possible D gene is TRBD2 (6 bases). Per the germline V gene, CDR1 is KGHSH and CDR2 is LQKENI. Trimming removed 5 bases at V and 5 bases at J, with 14 bases between. The CDR3 runs 14 residues. The CDR3: CASSLGGTRDTQYF. CDR3 nucleotide sequence: TGTGCCAGCTCATTGGGGGGAACCCGAGATACGCAGTATTTT.

The V call is TRBV7-2, the J call TRBJ1-1; D unresolved. Germline V gives CDR1 SGHTA, CDR2 FQGNSA. Trimming took 10 bases from V and 4 from J, leaving 25 bases between them. CDR3 length equals 16 residues. CDR3 sequence (DNA): TGTGCCACCTACTCTTCCAGGCAGGTTTTGGGCACTGAAGCTTTCTTT. It encodes CATYSSRQVLGTEAFF.